Presented here are 20 T cell receptor beta chains from one specimen sequenced in a study of T-cell reconstitution after alpha-beta-depleted transplantation in children. Unique molecular identifiers were incorporated during preparation of the TCRbeta library. MiXCR was run by TCRdb on the PCR reads, yielding one entry per CDR3 protein. The data contain approximately 400,000 distinct CDR3 sequences, around 9.9% of them singletons. This specimen consisted of PBMCs from the stem cell graft donor, obtained from the stem cell graft. The receptors were gathered from a human donor who donated a stem cell graft to a child with acute myeloid leukemia.

Here the CDR3 reads CASSSSASTDTQYF. CDR3 in DNA: TGTGCCAGCAGCTCGAGCGCCTCCACAGATACGCAGTATTTT. The chain carries TRBV5-6 and TRBJ2-3; D gene unclear. Trimming removed 3 bases from V and 2 bases from J, with 10 bases in between. CDR1 SGHDT and CDR2 YYEEEE come from the germline V gene. The CDR3 length is 14 residues.

The genes are TRBV5-1 and TRBJ2-1, with 11 bases lining up with TRBD2. V shed 4 bases and J 12 bases; nucleotides not matched to a gene: 12. This CDR3 spans 15 amino acids. Germline V lookup: CDR1 SGHRS, CDR2 YFSETQ. CDR3 bases: TGCGCCAGCAGCATTGGGACTAGCGGAGCCTCCCCGCAGTTCTTC. Translating gives CASSIGTSGASPQFF.

About this clonotype itself: One base away lies a much larger clone, so this may be a sequencing read error. The chain recombines TRBV5-1 with TRBJ2-1; D ambiguous. Deletions cut 0 bases from V and 8 bases from J, with 15 bases between. The CDR3 is 15 amino acids. Germline values: CDR1 SGHRS, CDR2 YFSETQ. CDR3 nucleotide sequence: TGCGCCAGCAGCTTGGCCTTGTCGGGCCCCCATGAGCAGTTCTTC. This encodes CASSLALSGPHEQFF. The full variable domain, completed using reference TRBV5-1 and TRBJ2-1, is KAGVTQTPRYLIKTRGQQVTLSCSPISGHRSVSWYQQTPGQGLQFLFEYFSETQRNKGNFPGRFSGRQFSNSRSEMNVSTLELGDSALYLCASSLALSGPHEQFFGPGTRLTVL.

Only a few counts were recorded for this clonotype. The rearrangement joins TRBV10-3 to TRBJ2-1, with 10 bases fitting TRBD1. Germline lookup yields CDR1 ENHRY and CDR2 SYGVKD. V lost 7 bases, J lost 8 bases, and 11 bases stayed unmatched. This CDR3 contains 15 residues. In DNA form, the CDR3 reads TGTGCCATCAATCAACCGGGACAGGGGATCGATGAGCAGTTCTTC. Translation gives CAINQPGQGIDEQFF.

V and J are TRBV3-1 and TRBJ2-7; no clear D. The CDR3 sequence is 15 residues long. Germline CDR1 LGHDT, CDR2 YNNKEL (reference sequence). The V end was cut by 4 bases, the J end by 3 bases, with 16 bases between. The CDR3 DNA sequence: TGTGCCAGCAGCCTAGGGCCTTACCCCCTCTACGAGCAGTACTTC. This translates into CASSLGPYPLYEQYF.

The chain recombines TRBV20-1 with TRBJ2-1, with D possibly being TRBD1 or TRBD2 (5 bases each). Germline CDR1 DFQATT, CDR2 SNEGSKA (reference sequence). With 6 bases removed from V and 6 bases from J, the gap between germline ends came to 18 bases. The CDR3 totals 14 residues. The CDR3 reads CSAPFGAAGNEQFF. In nucleotides, the CDR3 is TGCAGTGCCCCCTTCGGGGCAGCCGGCAATGAGCAGTTCTTC.

This clonotype was observed a few times. The rearrangement joins TRBV6-5 to TRBJ2-3, with D possibly TRBD1 on 6 matching bases. Germline V gene sequence: CDR1 MNHEY, CDR2 SVGAGI. This CDR3 comprises 15 residues. The V gene lost 2 bases and the J gene lost 0 bases, with 9 bases spanning the gap. This chain's CDR3 is CASSYVGASTDTQYF. CDR3 sequence (DNA): TGTGCCAGCAGTTACGTGGGGGCTAGCACAGATACGCAGTATTTT.

This clonotype appeared many times. The J gene is TRBJ1-2, the V gene TRBV7-2; 7 bases match TRBD1. This CDR3 has 11 residues. Unmatched junction bases numbered 3, after V lost 5 bases and J lost 9 bases. CDR1 and CDR2 (germline): SGHTA, FQGNSA. The CDR3 region is CASSRDSSYTF. Written as DNA, the CDR3 is TGTGCCAGCAGCCGGGACAGTAGCTACACCTTC.

This clonotype showed up many times. This chain joins TRBV7-9 and TRBJ1-3, with a tentative D call TRBD1 (6 bases). CDR1 is SEHNR, CDR2 FQNEAQ, per germline (reference sequence). This CDR3 contains 15 residues. V was pared by 5 bases and J by 0 bases, with 11 bases between. This CDR3 reads CASSRTATSGNTIYF. CDR3 DNA sequence: TGTGCCAGCAGCAGGACAGCTACCTCTGGAAACACCATATATTTT. Drawing the rest from reference TRBV7-9 and TRBJ1-3, the complete variable domain is DTGVSQNPRHKITKRGQNVTFRCDPISEHNRLYWYRQTLGQGPEFLTYFQNEAQLEKSRLLSDRFSAERPKGSFSTLEIQRTEQGDSAMYLCASSRTATSGNTIYFGEGSWLTVV.

The chain has TRBV7-6 and TRBJ2-3; either TRBD1 or TRBD2 may supply D (6 bases each). CDR3 length equals 13 residues. CDR1 and CDR2 from the germline V gene are SGHVS and FNYEAQ. With 7 bases removed from V and 4 bases from J, the gap between germline ends came to 12 bases. The CDR3 sequence: CASTGAGADTQYF. The CDR3, as DNA: TGTGCCAGCACGGGGGCCGGGGCAGATACGCAGTATTTT.

This clonotype appeared many times. This rearrangement joins TRBV30 to TRBJ2-5, with D perhaps TRBD1 (5 bases). The CDR3 totals 13 residues. Trimming took 0 bases from V and 4 from J, leaving 9 bases between them. In germline, CDR1 is GTSNPN, CDR2 SVGIG (reference sequence). This CDR3 is CAWSVGDRETQYF. The CDR3 DNA reads as TGTGCCTGGAGTGTAGGGGATCGAGAGACCCAGTACTTC.

This clonotype showed up just a few times. The gene calls are TRBV29-1 and TRBJ1-1; unclear D gene. The germline V gene has CDR1 SQVTM and CDR2 ANQGSEA. V lost 7 bases and J lost 0, with 12 bases in between. The CDR3 has 13 amino acids. The CDR3 region is CSGGGLLNTEAFF. The CDR3 DNA is TGCAGCGGAGGAGGTCTTCTGAACACTGAAGCTTTCTTT.

This chain links TRBV12-3 or TRBV12-4 with TRBJ1-6; D is uncertain. V lost 8 bases, J lost 5 bases, and 13 bases lay in between. The CDR3 spans 14 residues. Here the CDR3 DNA reads TGTGCCAGCCGGGGTATCCCCGATAATTCACCCCTCCACTTT. Translation gives CASRGIPDNSPLHF.

Comments on this clonotype: Sequence at one end of the junction differs from germline and may be a read error. The V gene is TRBV20-1, the J gene TRBJ2-3; 7 nucleotides agree with TRBD2. This CDR3 is 11 amino acids long. Germline V gene lookup returns CDR1 DFQATT and CDR2 SNEGSKA (reference sequence). This chain's CDR3 is CSAPSGDMQYF. The DNA of the CDR3 is TGCAGTGCCCCAAGCGGGGATATGCAGTATTTT.

This clonotype occurred a few times. This chain connects TRBV18 to TRBJ2-1; TRBD2 agrees at 11 bases. Per germline, CDR1 KGHSH and CDR2 LQKENI. Trimming removed 3 bases from V and 6 bases from J; junction bases left unmatched: 10. The CDR3 extends over 17 amino acids. The DNA for the CDR3 is TGTGCCAGCTCACCTCCGACCTTTAGCGGGAGGGGCAATGAGCAGTTCTTC. Its translation: CASSPPTFSGRGNEQFF.

Written as DNA, the CDR3 is TGTGCCAGCAGCGAAAGACAGGGGGGGAACACTGAAGCTTTCTTT. This codes for CASSERQGGNTEAFF. V and J are TRBV7-3 and TRBJ1-1; TRBD1 agrees at 9 bases. This CDR3 contains 15 residues. CDR1 is SGHTA, CDR2 FQGTGA, per germline. Losses at the gene ends were 5 bases for V and 1 base for J; bases not matched to a gene: 5.

This clonotype was recorded many times. The V call is TRBV7-6, the J call TRBJ1-5, with TRBD1 matching 11 bases. V was clipped by 4 bases and J by 7 bases; unmatched bases: 3. The CDR3 sequence is 14 residues long. The germline CDR1 and CDR2 sequences are SGHVS and FNYEAQ. The CDR3 sequence: CASSYGTGGQPQHF. The CDR3 DNA sequence: TGTGCCAGCAGCTACGGGACAGGGGGACAGCCCCAGCATTTT. The full variable domain, its missing parts supplied by reference TRBV7-6 and TRBJ1-5, is GAGVSQSPRYKVTKRGQDVALRCDPISGHVSLYWYRQALGQGPEFLTYFNYEAQQDKSGLPNDRFSAERPEGSISTLTIQRTEQRDSAMYRCASSYGTGGQPQHFGDGTRLSIL.

At least ten counts were recorded for this clonotype. J is TRBJ1-4 and V is TRBV7-6; weak D call: TRBD1 (5 bases). The CDR3 totals 13 residues. Germline lookup yields CDR1 SGHVS and CDR2 FNYEAQ. With 1 base removed from V and 8 bases from J, the gap between germline ends came to 8 bases. CDR3 protein: CASSLGRGEKLFF. CDR3 sequence (DNA): TGTGCCAGCAGCTTAGGACGGGGCGAAAAACTGTTTTTT. Filled out from reference TRBV7-6 and TRBJ1-4, the complete variable domain reads GAGVSQSPRYKVTKRGQDVALRCDPISGHVSLYWYRQALGQGPEFLTYFNYEAQQDKSGLPNDRFSAERPEGSISTLTIQRTEQRDSAMYRCASSLGRGEKLFFGSGTQLSVL.

There are many counts of this clonotype. The chain recombines TRBV6-4 with TRBJ2-6; 7 positions match TRBD1. V gave up 2 bases and J gave up 4 bases; unmatched junction bases: 5. Germline V gene sequence: CDR1 MRHNA, CDR2 SNTAGT. The CDR3 length is 16 residues. CDR3 sequence: CASSDTTGSGANVLTF. Here the CDR3 DNA reads TGTGCCAGCAGTGACACGACAGGGTCCGGGGCCAACGTCCTGACTTTC.

This clonotype has just a few counts. One end of the junction fails to match germline, which may point to a read error. This chain connects TRBV20-1 to TRBJ2-1; 7 positions match TRBD2. Germline V CDR1 and CDR2: DFQATT, SNEGSKA (reference sequence). This CDR3 has 17 amino acids. CDR3 sequence: CCARDILGRGDYNEQFF. As DNA, the CDR3 is TGCTGTGCTAGAGATATACTTGGGAGGGGAGATTACAATGAGCAGTTCTTC.